These T cell receptor beta chains were read from a single sample in a study of shared clonotypes between healthy human individuals. TCRdb keeps only in-frame clones here, not all; method: immunoSEQ multiplex PCR. The sample lists around 1,900,000 clones, just over 90% seen once, with 1.5% to 2% in the top ten. The sequenced material came from naive CD8+ T cells from PBMCs. These receptor sequences come from a man younger than 35 in good health. Some clones in this sample may be carry-over from other donors' samples. Both conserved end residues are part of each CDR3. The D gene is left open where the match is weak. Size is stated for part of the rows, as once, few or many counts, or as a class when the clone is expanded.

V	size	J	D	CDR3	DNA
TRBV4-1	.	TRBJ2-7	.	CASSQAPTRRIYEQYF	TGCGCCAGCAGCCAAGCCCCGACTAGACGGATCTACGAGCAGTACTTC
TRBV29-1	.	TRBJ2-5	.	CSVDKEGYF	TGCAGCGTTGATAAGGAGGGGTACTTC
TRBV2	.	TRBJ1-1	.	CASSGHNLNTEAFF	TGTGCCAGCAGTGGACATAATTTGAACACTGAAGCTTTCTTT
TRBV10-2	.	TRBJ2-7	TRBD2	CASCGRFSYEQYF	TGCGCCAGCTGCGGGAGGTTCTCCTACGAGCAGTACTTC
TRBV27	.	TRBJ2-7	.	CASSSLLKTYEQYF	TGTGCCAGCAGTTCCCTTCTGAAAACCTACGAGCAGTACTTC
TRBV5-1	.	TRBJ1-2	.	CASSSDTAGYTF	TGCGCCAGCAGCTCGGACACGGCGGGCTACACCTTC
TRBV7-6	.	TRBJ2-1	.	CASSLVWGAGRSYNEQFF	TGTGCCAGCAGCTTAGTTTGGGGAGCGGGCCGCTCCTACAATGAGCAGTTCTTC
TRBV6-1	.	TRBJ2-1	.	CASSAPRDNEQFF	TGTGCCAGCAGCGCGCCCCGGGACAATGAGCAGTTCTTC
TRBV14	.	TRBJ1-1	.	CASSHKPIMNTEAFF	TGTGCCAGCAGCCACAAGCCAATCATGAACACTGAAGCTTTCTTT
TRBV6-5	.	TRBJ1-2	TRBD1	CASSYLPGQADGYTF	TGTGCCAGCAGTTACCTCCCAGGACAGGCGGATGGCTACACCTTC
TRBV11-2	once	TRBJ1-1	.	CASSLVEAGGTEAFF	TGTGCCAGCAGCCTAGTGGAGGCGGGGGGCACTGAAGCTTTCTTT
TRBV6-1	.	TRBJ2-7	.	CASSKTAYEQYF	TGTGCCAGCAGCAAGACAGCCTACGAGCAGTACTTC
TRBV15	.	TRBJ2-4	.	CATSSGNFGGLAKNIQYF	TGTGCCACCAGCAGTGGGAATTTCGGGGGTCTAGCCAAAAACATTCAGTACTTC
TRBV6-5	once	TRBJ2-7	.	CASSYSRQSGVEQYF	TGTGCCAGCAGTTACTCGAGACAGTCAGGGGTCGAGCAGTACTTC
TRBV7-9	.	TRBJ2-2	.	CASSPQRGRADTGELFF	TGTGCCAGCAGCCCTCAAAGGGGGAGGGCCGACACCGGGGAGCTGTTTTTT
TRBV9	.	TRBJ2-1	TRBD1	CASSDGQGGSEQFF	TGTGCCAGCAGCGACGGACAGGGGGGGAGTGAGCAGTTCTTC
TRBV4-3	few	TRBJ1-5	.	CASSQVRGVQPQHF	TGCGCCAGCAGCCAAGTCCGAGGGGTACAGCCCCAGCATTTT